The T cell receptor (beta chain) under discussion was sequenced for a study of T cell changes during pregnancy in multiple sclerosis. Using immunoSEQ multiplex PCR, the repertoire was profiled, and TCRdb retains in-frame clones only, with some absent. The table includes tens of thousands of clones, around 93% detected once. The ends were cut back, 6 bases at V and 4 bases at J, with 6 bases in the middle. This CDR3 region has 10 residues. CDR1 DFQATT and CDR2 SNEGSKA come from the germline V gene (reference sequence). This sequence joins TRBV20-1 and TRBJ2-5; D unresolved. This clonotype was sampled from a female donor with multiple sclerosis, enrolled in a pregnancy study. Specimen: CD8+ T cells from peripheral blood mononuclear cells, collected after pregnancy. Written as DNA, the CDR3 is TGCAGTGCGAGACTAGAGACCCAGTACTTC. This encodes CSARLETQYF.